This TCR beta chain emerged from a study of T-cell reconstitution after alpha-beta-depleted transplantation in children. TCRbeta library preparation incorporated unique molecular identifiers. From the PCR reads, TCRdb called clonotypes with MiXCR, one entry per CDR3 protein. The data hold nearly 550,000 distinct CDR3 sequences, with around 20% observed a single time. V dropped 6 bases and J dropped 2 bases, with 11 bases sitting between them. CDR1 is SGHRS and CDR2 is YFSETQ in the germline V gene. The CDR3 extends over 13 amino acids. This clonotype was counted a few times. The chain has TRBV5-1 and TRBJ2-5; D call uncertain. The specimen comprised PBMCs from the stem cell graft donor, sampled from the stem cell graft. The TCR comes from a human donor who donated a stem cell graft to a child with acute lymphoblastic leukemia. The CDR3 region is CASNDPRQETQYF. CDR3 DNA sequence: TGCGCCAGCAATGACCCGAGACAAGAGACCCAGTACTTC.